A selection of T cell receptor beta chains follows, all from one sample in a study of OX40 agonist ivuxolimab in advanced cancers. Produced via immunoSEQ multiplex PCR; TCRdb's table is partial and in-frame only. The sample has over 65,000 clones; 84% are singletons. The material sequenced was CD4+ or CD8+ T cells sorted from blood, taken in a trial of the OX40 agonist ivuxolimab. The receptors were gathered from an adult with an advanced solid tumor such as melanoma, head and neck, liver or kidney cancer. Each CDR3 is given with its conserved first and last residue. The D gene is left open where the match is weak. The listing skips clone size in some rows; elsewhere it reads once, few, many or a size class.

TRBV2	.	TRBJ1-2	TRBD1	TGTGCCAGCAGCCCGGGACAGGAACTTAACTATGGCTACACCTTC	CASSPGQELNYGYTF
TRBV7-9	few	TRBJ1-1	TRBD1	TGTGCCAGCAGCCTACAGGGGGCGGGCACTGAAGCTTTCTTT	CASSLQGAGTEAFF
TRBV7-2	.	TRBJ2-1	.	TGTGCCAGCAGCTTAGACGGTTTGTCCTACAATGAGCAGTTCTTC	CASSLDGLSYNEQFF
TRBV10-1	.	TRBJ1-4	TRBD1	TGCGCCAGCGAAGGACAGGGAGAAGAAAAACTGTTTTTT	CASEGQGEEKLFF
TRBV6-6	.	TRBJ1-1	TRBD1	TGTGCCAGCAGTCTTCAGGGGGCGATTGAAGCTTTCTTT	CASSLQGAIEAFF
TRBV11-3	.	TRBJ2-5	TRBD2	TGTGCCAGCAGCTTAGATCCCCAGCGGGAGCTACAAGAGACCCAGTACTTC	CASSLDPQRELQETQYF
TRBV6-6	.	TRBJ2-5	.	TGTGCCAGCAGTTACGTCGGGACGGGTTCGGGCACGACCCAGTACTTC	CASSYVGTGSGTTQYF
TRBV6-1	few	TRBJ1-1	.	TGTGCCAGCAGTGTGACGTCCATCGGAACTGAAGCTTTCTTT	CASSVTSIGTEAFF
TRBV28	.	TRBJ1-2	.	TGTGCCAGCAGTACCGGGCGGGGGGGAGACTATGGCTACACCTTC	CASSTGRGGDYGYTF
TRBV11-2	.	TRBJ1-2	.	TGTGCCAGCAGCTCTGGACAGAAGACGTATGGCTACACCTTC	CASSSGQKTYGYTF
TRBV6-5	.	TRBJ1-5	.	TGTGCCAGCAGGGTAAGCAATCAGCCCCAGCATTTT	CASRVSNQPQHF
TRBV19	.	TRBJ2-5	.	TGTGCCAGTAGTTGGGGGCCCCAAGAGACCCAGTACTTC	CASSWGPQETQYF
TRBV19	.	TRBJ2-2	.	TGTGCCAGTAGTCTCCCGAAGTCGGGGCCCGGGGAGCTGTTTTTT	CASSLPKSGPGELFF
TRBV6-1	.	TRBJ2-4	.	TGTGCCAGCAGTGAAGCGATGGTAGCCAAAAACATTCAGTACTTC	CASSEAMVAKNIQYF
TRBV7-3	.	TRBJ2-1	.	TGTGCCAGCAGTTCTGGGGGAGCGATATCCTACAATGAGCAGTTCTTC	CASSSGGAISYNEQFF
TRBV7-2	few	TRBJ1-1	.	TGTGCCAGCAGCTCCTACAGCGGGAACACTGAAGCTTTCTTT	CASSSYSGNTEAFF
TRBV21-1	.	TRBJ1-2	.	TGTGCCAGCAGCAAAGGGTCAAAGGACAGATCCTATGGCTACACCTTC	CASSKGSKDRSYGYTF
TRBV7-9	.	TRBJ1-5	.	TGTGCCAGCAGCTTCTCGGGCCACCACCAGCCCCAGCATTTT	CASSFSGHHQPQHF
TRBV28	.	TRBJ1-2	.	TGTGCCAGCAGCCCAGGACCCTATGGCTACACCTTC	CASSPGPYGYTF
TRBV11-2	.	TRBJ1-1	.	TGTGCCAGCAGCTCGATCCTTCGGGGTGCTGAAGCTTTCTTT	CASSSILRGAEAFF
TRBV5-1	.	TRBJ2-3	.	TGCGCCAGGAGTCCCTCCGGGGATACGCAGTATTTT	CARSPSGDTQYF
TRBV2	.	TRBJ1-5	.	TGTGCCAGCAGTGGAAGCAATCAGCCCCAGCATTTT	CASSGSNQPQHF
TRBV27	.	TRBJ2-3	TRBD1	TGTGCCAGCAGGGGGACAGGAGCCACACCTAGCACAGATACGCAGTATTTT	CASRGTGATPSTDTQYF
TRBV11-2	few	TRBJ1-1	.	TGTGCCAGCAGCTTAGTATCTATGAACACTGAAGCTTTCTTT	CASSLVSMNTEAFF
TRBV28	.	TRBJ1-2	.	TGTGCCAGCCGCCTCTCGTCAGGCTACACCTTC	CASRLSSGYTF